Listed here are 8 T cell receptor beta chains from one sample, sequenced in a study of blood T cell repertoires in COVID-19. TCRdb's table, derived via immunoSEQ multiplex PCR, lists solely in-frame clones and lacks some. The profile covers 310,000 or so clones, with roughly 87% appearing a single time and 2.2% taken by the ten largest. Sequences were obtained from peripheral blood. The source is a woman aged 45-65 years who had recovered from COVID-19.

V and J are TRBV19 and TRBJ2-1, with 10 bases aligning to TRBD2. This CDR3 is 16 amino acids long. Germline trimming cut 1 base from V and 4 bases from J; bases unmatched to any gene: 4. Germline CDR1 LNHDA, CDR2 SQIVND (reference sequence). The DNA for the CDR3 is TGTGCCAGTAGTATAGCTGCTAGCGGGAGTTACAATGAGCAGTTCTTC. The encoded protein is CASSIAASGSYNEQFF.

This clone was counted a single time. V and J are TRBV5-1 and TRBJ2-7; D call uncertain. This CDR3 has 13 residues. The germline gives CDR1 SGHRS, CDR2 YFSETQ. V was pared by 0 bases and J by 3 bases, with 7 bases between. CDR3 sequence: CASSLDSLYEQYF. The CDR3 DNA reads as TGCGCCAGCAGCTTGGACAGTCTCTACGAGCAGTACTTC.

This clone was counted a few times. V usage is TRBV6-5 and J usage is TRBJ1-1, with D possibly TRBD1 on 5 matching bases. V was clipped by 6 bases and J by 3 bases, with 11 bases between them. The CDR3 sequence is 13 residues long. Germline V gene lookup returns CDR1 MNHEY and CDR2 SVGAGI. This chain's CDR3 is CASSEAGDTEAFF. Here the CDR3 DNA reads TGTGCCAGCAGCGAGGCGGGGGACACTGAAGCTTTCTTT.

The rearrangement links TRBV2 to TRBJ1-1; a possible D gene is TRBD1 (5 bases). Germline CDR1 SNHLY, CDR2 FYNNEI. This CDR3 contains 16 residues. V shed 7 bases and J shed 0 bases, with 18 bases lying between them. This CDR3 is CASTASPGQLNTEAFF. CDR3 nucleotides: TGTGCCAGCACGGCTAGTCCAGGGCAGCTGAACACTGAAGCTTTCTTT.

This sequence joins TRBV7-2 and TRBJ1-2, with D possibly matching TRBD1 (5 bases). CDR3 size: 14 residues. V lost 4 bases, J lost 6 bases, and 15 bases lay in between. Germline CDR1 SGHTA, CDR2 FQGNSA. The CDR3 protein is CASSSRHRGDGYTF. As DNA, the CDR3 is TGTGCCAGCAGCTCCCGACATAGGGGCGATGGCTACACCTTC.

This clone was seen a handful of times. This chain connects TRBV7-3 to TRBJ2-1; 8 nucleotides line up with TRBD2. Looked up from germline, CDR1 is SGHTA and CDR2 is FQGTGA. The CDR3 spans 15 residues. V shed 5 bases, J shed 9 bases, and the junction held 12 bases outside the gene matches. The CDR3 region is CASSPGLANAGEQFF. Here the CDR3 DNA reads TGTGCCAGCAGCCCCGGACTAGCCAACGCGGGTGAGCAGTTCTTC.

CDR3 region: CASSSRRLAGGTTDTQYF. DNA of the CDR3: TGTGCCAGCAGCTCGCGCAGACTAGCGGGGGGGACCACAGATACGCAGTATTTT. V is TRBV5-7 and J is TRBJ2-3; 14 bases are shared with TRBD2. TRBV5-7 counts as an open reading frame of uncertain function. The junction had 8 bases not matched to a gene; V was cut back by 3 bases and J by 2 bases. This CDR3 contains 18 residues.

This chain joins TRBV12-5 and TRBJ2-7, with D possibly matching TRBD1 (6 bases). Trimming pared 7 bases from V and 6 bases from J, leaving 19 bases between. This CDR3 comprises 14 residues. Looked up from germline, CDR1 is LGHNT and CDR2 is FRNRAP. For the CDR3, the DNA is TGTGCTAGTGCCCCCCGGGACAATATCAGCGAGCAGTACTTC. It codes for CASAPRDNISEQYF.